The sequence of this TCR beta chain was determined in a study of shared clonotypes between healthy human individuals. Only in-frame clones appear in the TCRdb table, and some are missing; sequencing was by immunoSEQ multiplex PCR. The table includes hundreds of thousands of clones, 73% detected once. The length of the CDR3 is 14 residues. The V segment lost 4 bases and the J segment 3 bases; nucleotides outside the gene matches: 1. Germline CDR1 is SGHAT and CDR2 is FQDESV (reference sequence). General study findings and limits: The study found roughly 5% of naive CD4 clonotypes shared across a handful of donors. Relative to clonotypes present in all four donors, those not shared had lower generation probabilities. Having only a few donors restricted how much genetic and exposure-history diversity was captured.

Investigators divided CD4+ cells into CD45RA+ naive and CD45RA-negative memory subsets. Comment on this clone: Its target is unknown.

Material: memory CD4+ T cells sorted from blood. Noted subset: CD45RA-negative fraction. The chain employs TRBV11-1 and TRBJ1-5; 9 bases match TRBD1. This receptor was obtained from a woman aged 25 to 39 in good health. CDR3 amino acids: CASSWTGANQPQHF. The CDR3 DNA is TGTGCCAGCAGCTGGACAGGGGCCAATCAGCCCCAGCATTTT.